These 19 T cell receptor beta chains share one sample of origin, sequenced in a study of cytomegalovirus exposure and HLA in healthy donors. Here immunoSEQ multiplex PCR was the method, and the copy in TCRdb shows in-frame clones only, minus some. The sample records roughly 200,000 clones, around nine tenths being singletons. Specimen: PBMCs. Receptors were obtained from a man aged 30-40 years in good health and CMV-seropositive.

This clone was observed a single time. The chain carries TRBV5-1 and TRBJ2-5; 7 bases fit TRBD1. This CDR3 has 15 amino acids. Germline-derived CDR1 and CDR2 are SGHRS and YFSETQ. Trimming cost V 7 bases and J 0 bases; bases outside gene matches: 9. The CDR3 nucleotides read TGCGCCAGCTACAGGGGCACCGCCAACCAAGAGACCCAGTACTTC. Translation gives CASYRGTANQETQYF.

V gene TRBV11-3 combines with J gene TRBJ2-5, with 8 bases lining up with TRBD2. Germline V gene data show CDR1 as SGHNT and CDR2 as YENEEA. The trim removed 5 bases at V and 3 bases at J, leaving 8 bases unmatched. This CDR3 has 15 amino acids. CDR3 region: CASSPGLGRKETQYF. For the CDR3, the DNA is TGTGCCAGCAGCCCGGGACTAGGCAGGAAAGAGACCCAGTACTTC.

The V and J genes are TRBV11-2 and TRBJ1-2, with D perhaps TRBD1 (5 bases). This CDR3 contains 14 residues. Germline V gene data show CDR1 as SGHAT and CDR2 as FQNNGV. Between the trimmed V and J ends, which lost 5 bases and 8 bases, there was a span of 18 bases. The CDR3 loop reads CASSPVEGLGGYTF. The DNA for the CDR3 is TGTGCCAGCAGCCCCGTAGAGGGGCTCGGCGGCTACACCTTC.

This chain joins TRBV9 and TRBJ1-5; no definite D call. Trimming stripped 0 bases from V and 8 bases from J, with 15 bases between. CDR1 is SGDLS, CDR2 YYNGEE, per germline. The CDR3 is 15 residues long. CDR3: CASSVGGSGVEPQHF. The DNA of the CDR3 is TGTGCCAGCAGCGTAGGAGGGTCCGGGGTGGAGCCCCAGCATTTT.

This chain connects TRBV7-2 to TRBJ2-1; D unresolved. The V gene lost 2 bases and the J gene lost 8 bases, with 13 bases spanning the gap. The CDR3 length is 14 residues. Germline CDR1 reads SGHTA; CDR2 reads FQGNSA. The DNA of the CDR3 is TGTGCCAGCAGCTTAAGGAGACCTCCTGATGAGCAGTTCTTC. This sequence encodes CASSLRRPPDEQFF.

V is TRBV29-1 and J is TRBJ2-2; 11 nucleotides align to TRBD2. CDR1 and CDR2 (germline): SQVTM, ANQGSEA. V lost 6 bases to trimming and J lost 6 bases; unmatched junction nucleotides: 3. This CDR3 has 13 amino acids. Written as DNA, the CDR3 is TGCAGCGTGGATAGCGGGAGGGCCGGGGAGCTGTTTTTT. It codes for CSVDSGRAGELFF.

The chain is built from TRBV5-6 and TRBJ1-2, with TRBD1 as a possible D gene (5 bases). The CDR3 length is 13 residues. Germline loops: CDR1 SGHDT, CDR2 YYEEEE. Trimming cost V 0 bases and J 6 bases, with 9 bases left between them. Here the CDR3 DNA reads TGTGCCAGCAGCTTGGAGAGGGGACATGGCTACACCTTC. It is translated as CASSLERGHGYTF.

The V call is TRBV5-1, the J call TRBJ1-3, with TRBD1 matching over 7 bases. Germline assignment: CDR1 SGHRS and CDR2 YFSETQ. V was pared by 0 bases and J by 4 bases, with 1 base of the junction left unmatched. The CDR3 extends over 14 amino acids. The CDR3 coding sequence is TGCGCCAGCAGCTTGGAGGACAGGGGAAACACCATATATTTT. Residues: CASSLEDRGNTIYF.

This clone occurred once. The junction does not match germline at one end; this may be a read error. V usage is TRBV7-7 and J usage is TRBJ1-4; D gene ambiguous. Germline-derived CDR1 and CDR2 are SSHAT and FNYEAQ (reference sequence). This CDR3 comprises 14 residues. CDR3 coding DNA: TGTGCTAGCAGCCCTATGGTGTCGGGCGGAAAACTGTTTTTT. It translates to CASSPMVSGGKLFF.

This clone was seen more than once but under ten times. The V and J genes are TRBV4-1 and TRBJ1-2; TRBD1 matches 12 bases. The CDR3 runs to 15 residues. Germline V gives CDR1 MGHRA, CDR2 YSYEKL. The ends lost 3 bases at V and 5 bases at J; junction bases unmatched: 4. The CDR3 DNA follows: TGCGCCAGCAGCCAGATGGGACAGGGGGCGTATGGCTACACCTTC. It translates to CASSQMGQGAYGYTF.

The chain carries TRBV7-6 and TRBJ1-2, with unresolved D. Trimming shortened V by 1 base and J by 1 base, and 22 bases separated the two germline ends. The CDR3 totals 19 residues. Germline assignment: CDR1 SGHVS and CDR2 FNYEAQ. The DNA of the CDR3 is TGTGCCAGCAGCTTAGGCGAATGGCAGCTCCCTGGAGTTAACTATGGCTACACCTTC. Its translation is CASSLGEWQLPGVNYGYTF. Combining the CDR3 with reference TRBV7-6 and TRBJ1-2 gives the whole variable domain GAGVSQSPRYKVTKRGQDVALRCDPISGHVSLYWYRQALGQGPEFLTYFNYEAQQDKSGLPNDRFSAERPEGSISTLTIQRTEQRDSAMYRCASSLGEWQLPGVNYGYTFGSGTRLTVV.

This clone was seen only once. The V and J genes are TRBV4-1 and TRBJ2-7; the D call may be TRBD1 or TRBD2 (7 bases each). The CDR3 totals 14 residues. V gave up 4 bases and J gave up 5 bases, with 15 bases separating them. Germline-derived CDR1 and CDR2 are MGHRA and YSYEKL. The DNA of the CDR3 is TGCGCCAGCAGCCTCCAGGGGGGGTCGAACGAGCAGTACTTC. Its protein is CASSLQGGSNEQYF.

V gene TRBV7-2 combines with J gene TRBJ1-6, with D perhaps TRBD1 (6 bases). CDR3 length: 16 amino acids. The V end was cut by 0 bases, the J end by 5 bases, with 11 bases between. Germline V gives CDR1 SGHTA, CDR2 FQGNSA. The CDR3 loop reads CASSLAPGQHNSPLHF. In nucleotides, the CDR3 is TGTGCCAGCAGCTTAGCGCCGGGACAACATAATTCACCCCTCCACTTT.

The CDR3, as DNA: TGTGCCTGGAGTGGGGGCATCGGTCAGCCCCAGCATTTT. Protein product: CAWSGGIGQPQHF. The gene calls are TRBV30 and TRBJ1-5, with D tentatively TRBD1 (5 bases). Germline V lookup: CDR1 GTSNPN, CDR2 SVGIG (reference sequence). Trimming shortened V by 1 base and J by 6 bases, and 10 bases separated the two germline ends. This CDR3 comprises 13 residues.

The J gene is TRBJ1-3, the V gene TRBV6-6; TRBD1 matches 7 bases. V shed 6 bases and J 4 bases; nucleotides not matched to a gene: 6. CDR1 MNHNY and CDR2 SVGAGI come from the germline V gene (reference sequence). The CDR3 is 14 amino acids. CDR3 sequence: CASRQTGSGNTIYF. Here the CDR3 DNA reads TGTGCCAGCAGACAGACAGGGTCCGGAAACACCATATATTTT.

This rearrangement joins TRBV18 to TRBJ1-6, with D perhaps TRBD1 (5 bases). This CDR3 is 14 amino acids long. The V and J ends lost 2 bases and 7 bases respectively, with 9 bases between them. The germline CDR1 and CDR2 sequences are KGHSH and LQKENI. The CDR3 protein is CASSPETANSPLHF. In DNA form, the CDR3 reads TGTGCCAGCTCACCAGAGACAGCGAATTCACCCCTCCACTTT.

V and J are TRBV28 and TRBJ1-5, with TRBD1 as a possible D gene (6 bases). CDR1 is MDHEN, CDR2 SYDVKM, per germline. The CDR3 has 12 amino acids. Trimming shortened V by 6 bases and J by 9 bases, and 12 bases separated the two germline ends. DNA for the CDR3: TGTGCCAGCAGACCGTGGGGGCGGCCCCAGCATTTT. This gives the protein CASRPWGRPQHF. Full variable domain (rest looked up from reference TRBV28 and TRBJ1-5): DVKVTQSSRYLVKRTGEKVFLECVQDMDHENMFWYRQDPGLGLRLIYFSYDVKMKEKGDIPEGYSVSREKKERFSLILESASTNQTSMYLCASRPWGRPQHFGDGTRLSIL.

This clone has only one observation. This chain uses TRBV11-3 with TRBJ2-5; D is unclear. The CDR3 totals 13 residues. The germline V gene has CDR1 SGHNT and CDR2 YENEEA. V lost 3 bases, J lost 0 bases, and 5 bases lay in between. The CDR3 sequence: CASSFENQETQYF. CDR3 bases: TGTGCCAGCAGCTTTGAGAACCAAGAGACCCAGTACTTC.

This rearrangement joins TRBV7-2 to TRBJ2-7; 9 bases are shared with TRBD1. J gave up 6 bases and V 5 bases, and 11 bases lay outside the gene matches. CDR3 size: 15 residues. From germline, CDR1 is SGHTA and CDR2 FQGNSA. The CDR3 nucleotides are TGTGCCAGCAGCCACAAAAGGGACAGGGTGGGCGAGCAGTACTTC. Protein product: CASSHKRDRVGEQYF.